This is a list of T cell receptor beta chains from one sample in a study of shared clonotypes between healthy human individuals. The table came from immunoSEQ multiplex PCR; TCRdb's copy has only in-frame clones and leaves some out. Of 950,000 to 1,300,000 clones listed, under 80% were seen once; the top ten hold about 1.5%. Sequenced material: memory CD4+ T cells sorted from blood. The receptors shown here come from a young man in good health. Both conserved end residues are part of each CDR3. The D gene is left open where the match is weak. The size field is filled for only some rows; it gives once, few, many or a size class.

d_call j_call clone_size v_call cdr3_aa cdr3_nt
TRBD2 TRBJ2-3 few TRBV10-3 CAITGEGRSTDTQYF TGTGCCATCACGGGGGAGGGGCGAAGCACAGATACGCAGTATTTT
NA TRBJ1-2 few TRBV5-1 CASSFTQGFGYTF TGCGCCAGCAGTTTCACACAGGGATTTGGCTACACCTTC
TRBD2 TRBJ2-7 NA TRBV10-2 CASRKTRTSAEQYF TGCGCCAGCAGGAAAACCAGGACTAGCGCCGAGCAGTACTTC
TRBD1 TRBJ2-7 NA TRBV10-3 CATVFGTGAYEQYF TGTGCCACTGTATTTGGGACAGGGGCCTACGAGCAGTACTTC
NA TRBJ1-3 NA TRBV7-8 CASSQDRLDSGNTIYF TGTGCCAGCAGCCAAGACAGGCTAGACTCTGGAAACACCATATATTTT
TRBD2 TRBJ2-1 NA TRBV2 CASSGSGGGNNEQFF TGTGCCAGCAGTGGAAGCGGGGGGGGTAACAATGAGCAGTTCTTC
TRBD1 TRBJ1-1 NA TRBV5-4 CASSRAGGMNTEAFF TGTGCCAGCAGCCGGGCAGGGGGGATGAACACTGAAGCTTTCTTT
NA TRBJ1-6 NA TRBV5-1 CASSSLGAAYNSPLHF TGCGCCAGCAGCTCCTTAGGAGCAGCTTATAATTCACCCCTCCACTTT
TRBD2 TRBJ2-5 NA TRBV6-1 CASSEYGPLAGGKQETQYF TGTGCCAGCAGTGAATACGGCCCGCTAGCGGGGGGCAAACAAGAGACCCAGTACTTC
NA TRBJ1-2 NA TRBV10-3 CAISEWGLLAGYTF TGTGCCATCAGTGAGTGGGGACTTTTGGCGGGCTACACCTTC
NA TRBJ1-6 NA TRBV6-6 CASRWSPYNSPLHF TGTGCCAGCAGGTGGAGCCCCTATAATTCACCCCTCCACTTT